This T cell receptor (beta chain) comes out of a study of CD8 T cells in Susac syndrome. Study results and caveats: As acknowledged by the study, its TCR sequencing and HLA analysis included a relatively small number of individuals.

Looked up from germline, CDR1 is SQVTM and CDR2 is ANQGSEA. This CDR3 has 10 residues. The J segment lost 6 bases and the V segment lost 7 bases, leaving 1 base of the junction unmatched. This clonotype was counted a single time. The antigen is unknown. Peripheral blood CD8+ and CD4+ T cells were profiled by TCR beta sequencing. While CD8+ and CD4+ T cells were isolated negatively, TEMRA cells were enriched by FACS. Reverse transcription of roughly 0.5 to 1 ug RNA was performed with random hexamers. An immunoSEQ multiplex PCR amplified TCR beta CDR3 over 54 Vbeta and 13 Jbeta. TCRdb used MiXCR to reprocess the immunoSEQ multiplex PCR reads, holding one entry per CDR3 protein. The profile shows around 200,000 distinct CDR3 sequences, 85% to 95% of them singletons.

The chain recombines TRBV29-1 with TRBJ2-3, with 7 bases lining up with TRBD2. The clonotype comes from a human donor in good health. The sequenced sample was CD4+ T cells from PBMCs. DNA of the CDR3: TGCAGCGCCGGGGGGGATACGCAGTATTTT. Amino acids: CSAGGDTQYF.